The 13 T cell receptor beta chains below were found in one sample sequenced in a study of blood T cell repertoires in COVID-19. TCRdb keeps only in-frame clones here, not all; method: immunoSEQ multiplex PCR. The sample holds over 130,000 clones; around four fifths are singletons and the top ten take roughly 2.2%. Sequencing was carried out using peripheral blood. These TCRs come from a man aged 65 to 85 with acute or convalescent COVID-19.

The V gene is TRBV7-9, the J gene TRBJ2-5; 9 positions agree with TRBD1. After removal of 2 bases from V and 4 bases from J, the junction contained 2 bases not matched to a gene. The CDR3 consists of 14 residues. Germline lookup yields CDR1 SEHNR and CDR2 FQNEAQ (reference sequence). The CDR3 bases are TGTGCCAGCAGCTTATACAGGGGGCTAGAGACCCAGTACTTC. This translates into CASSLYRGLETQYF. Based on the CDR3 plus reference TRBV7-9 and TRBJ2-5, the full variable domain is DTGVSQNPRHKITKRGQNVTFRCDPISEHNRLYWYRQTLGQGPEFLTYFQNEAQLEKSRLLSDRFSAERPKGSFSTLEIQRTEQGDSAMYLCASSLYRGLETQYFGPGTRLLVL.

V is TRBV28 and J is TRBJ2-3; 10 bases agree with TRBD1. Germline trimming cut 6 bases from V and 4 bases from J; bases unmatched to any gene: 4. CDR3 length: 14 amino acids. Germline loops: CDR1 MDHEN, CDR2 SYDVKM. The CDR3 nucleotides are TGTGCCAGCAGCCGACAGGGGGCGGCAGATACGCAGTATTTT. This translates into CASSRQGAADTQYF.

CDR3 nucleotide sequence: TGCGCCAGCAGCTTGGAAGCTACAGATACGCAGTATTTT. This translates into CASSLEATDTQYF. V usage is TRBV5-1 and J usage is TRBJ2-3; D gene ambiguous. Trimming removed 0 bases from V and 3 bases from J, with 5 bases in between. Germline CDR1 and CDR2: SGHRS and YFSETQ. The CDR3 is 13 residues long.

Here the CDR3 reads CASRVAGGVGQYF. The CDR3 bases are TGTGCCAGCAGGGTAGCGGGAGGGGTCGGGCAGTACTTC. V and J are TRBV12-3 or TRBV12-4 and TRBJ2-7; 11 nucleotides agree with TRBD2. Trimming removed 6 bases from V and 9 bases from J; junction bases left unmatched: 7. There are 13 residues in the CDR3.

The chain has TRBV5-1 and TRBJ1-2, with D maybe TRBD1 (5 bases). CDR3 size: 15 residues. Germline V gene data show CDR1 as SGHRS and CDR2 as YFSETQ. V lost 3 bases to trimming and J lost 2 bases, with 14 bases between them. CDR3 sequence (DNA): TGCGCCAGCAGCTCCGCTTCGGCAGGGAACTATGGCTACACCTTC. It translates to CASSSASAGNYGYTF.

The chain employs TRBV4-1 and TRBJ1-4; TRBD1 is a possible D gene (6 bases). Trimming cost V 4 bases and J 6 bases, with 12 bases left between them. The CDR3 runs 14 residues. Germline CDR1 is MGHRA and CDR2 is YSYEKL. CDR3 coding DNA: TGCGCCAGCAGCCCACAGGGCTCTTATGAAAAACTGTTTTTT. Translation gives CASSPQGSYEKLFF.

V is TRBV3-1 (or the pseudogene TRBV3-2) and J is TRBJ1-2; 7 bases line up with TRBD1. This CDR3 region has 17 residues. J was trimmed by 5 bases and V by 0 bases; bases with no gene match: 12. Germline V CDR1 and CDR2: LGHDT, YNNKEL (reference sequence). This CDR3 reads CASSQDQGTVLGYGYTF. The CDR3 DNA is TGTGCCAGCAGCCAAGATCAGGGGACAGTACTGGGGTATGGCTACACCTTC.

The genes are TRBV2 and TRBJ2-5, with 13 positions matching TRBD2. The CDR3 totals 16 residues. Trimming took 6 bases from V and 4 from J; bases not matched to a gene: 8. The germline gives CDR1 SNHLY, CDR2 FYNNEI. The CDR3 bases are TGTGCCAGCAGGGAGACTAGCGGGGGGTGGGGAGAGACCCAGTACTTC. This encodes CASRETSGGWGETQYF.

The rearrangement joins TRBV19 to TRBJ1-1; D not certain. The germline V gene encodes CDR1 LNHDA and CDR2 SQIVND (reference sequence). The CDR3 spans 14 residues. V was shortened by 4 bases and J by 3 bases, with 12 bases between the two germline ends. DNA for the CDR3: TGTGCCAGTAGTACCATCCCCGGGGACACTGAAGCTTTCTTT. It translates to CASSTIPGDTEAFF.

The chain recombines TRBV11-3 with TRBJ1-5, with D possibly being TRBD1 (5 bases). The germline V gene has CDR1 SGHNT and CDR2 YENEEA. Deletions cut 6 bases from V and 0 bases from J, with 18 bases between. This CDR3 contains 17 residues. CDR3 residues: CASSCLWGDYSNQPQHF. The CDR3 nucleotides read TGTGCCAGCAGTTGCCTTTGGGGGGATTATAGCAATCAGCCCCAGCATTTT.

V usage is TRBV9 and J usage is TRBJ1-3, with D possibly TRBD1 on 6 matching bases. The CDR3 has 16 amino acids. Trimming stripped 0 bases from V and 0 bases from J, with 10 bases between. Germline CDR1 reads SGDLS; CDR2 reads YYNGEE. In DNA, the CDR3 is TGTGCCAGCAGCGTAGGGACAGCCATCTCTGGAAACACCATATATTTT. As protein: CASSVGTAISGNTIYF.

The chain combines TRBV29-1 with TRBJ1-2; the match to TRBD1 covers 7 bases. Germline V gives CDR1 SQVTM, CDR2 ANQGSEA. The CDR3 length is 15 residues. V dropped 4 bases and J dropped 7; count of bases not matched to a gene: 15. For the CDR3, the DNA is TGCAGCGTTGGTCGCAGGGGGGTCTCGACGGTTGGCTACACCTTC. It encodes CSVGRRGVSTVGYTF.

The chain recombines TRBV6-5 with TRBJ2-5, with D possibly TRBD1 on 6 matching bases. This CDR3 is 14 amino acids long. Trimming removed 6 bases at V and 4 bases at J, with 15 bases between. CDR1 and CDR2 (germline): MNHEY, SVGAGI. The CDR3 is CASSPMSRGETQYF. CDR3 coding DNA: TGTGCCAGCAGCCCCATGTCCAGGGGAGAGACCCAGTACTTC.